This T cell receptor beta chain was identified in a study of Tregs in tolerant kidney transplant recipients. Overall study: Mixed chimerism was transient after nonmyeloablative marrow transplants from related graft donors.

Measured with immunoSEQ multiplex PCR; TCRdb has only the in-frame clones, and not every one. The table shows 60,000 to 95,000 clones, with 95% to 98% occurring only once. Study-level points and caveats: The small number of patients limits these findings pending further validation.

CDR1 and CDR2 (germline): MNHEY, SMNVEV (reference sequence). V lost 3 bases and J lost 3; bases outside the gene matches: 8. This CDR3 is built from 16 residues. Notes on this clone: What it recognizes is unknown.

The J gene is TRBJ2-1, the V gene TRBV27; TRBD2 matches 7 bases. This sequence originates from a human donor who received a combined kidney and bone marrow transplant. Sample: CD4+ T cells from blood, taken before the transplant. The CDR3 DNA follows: TGTGCCAGCAGTTTGTATGGGGGAGGGAACTACAATGAGCAGTTCTTC. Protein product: CASSLYGGGNYNEQFF.